Listed below are T cell receptor beta chains from one sample, sequenced in a study of cytomegalovirus exposure and HLA in healthy donors. The repertoire was sequenced with immunoSEQ multiplex PCR; TCRdb's copy has only in-frame clones and lacks some. The table records 99,000 or so clones, 80% to 85% of them present only once. The sequenced material came from PBMCs. The receptors originated from a man aged 30 to 45 in good health and CMV-seropositive. Both conserved end residues are part of each CDR3. D genes are given only for firm matches. A row's size may be missing; if present it is once, few, many or a size class.

d_gene	abundance	v_gene	j_gene	CDR3aa	CDR3nt
TRBD1	few	TRBV7-9	TRBJ1-5	CASSFGDRGHQPQHF	TGTGCCAGCAGCTTCGGGGACAGGGGGCATCAGCCCCAGCATTTT
TRBD2	NA	TRBV19	TRBJ2-3	CASSSSSGGADTQYF	TGTGCCAGTAGTTCCTCTAGCGGGGGAGCAGATACGCAGTATTTT
TRBD1	NA	TRBV7-8	TRBJ2-2	CASSSTGGENGELFF	TGTGCCAGCAGCTCCACAGGGGGCGAGAACGGGGAGCTGTTTTTT
NA	NA	TRBV2	TRBJ2-1	CASSISRQWEDKYYNEQFF	TGTGCCAGCAGTATCTCTCGGCAGTGGGAGGACAAATACTACAATGAGCAGTTCTTC
TRBD1	once	TRBV7-9	TRBJ2-7	CASSPGQGGNEQYF	TGTGCCAGCAGCCCTGGACAGGGGGGAAACGAGCAGTACTTC
TRBD1	NA	TRBV11-1	TRBJ2-7	CASSRTGYEQYF	TGTGCCAGCAGCCGGACAGGCTACGAGCAGTACTTC
NA	few	TRBV6-5	TRBJ2-1	CASSYGASSYNEQFF	TGTGCCAGCAGTTACGGGGCGAGCTCCTACAATGAGCAGTTCTTC
TRBD2	NA	TRBV4-1	TRBJ2-7	CASSQDPYDRTAGEQYF	TGCGCCAGCAGCCAAGATCCGTATGACCGCACAGCGGGGGAGCAGTACTTC
NA	NA	TRBV6-5	TRBJ1-4	CASSQQGINEKLFF	TGTGCCAGCAGTCAACAGGGAATTAATGAAAAACTGTTTTTT
TRBD2	NA	TRBV7-6	TRBJ2-6	CASSIHPGTSGGGSGANVLTF	TGTGCCAGCAGCATACATCCCGGGACTAGCGGGGGGGGCTCTGGGGCCAACGTCCTGACTTTC
NA	NA	TRBV30	TRBJ1-4	CAWSFGRNEKLFF	TGTGCCTGGAGTTTTGGCCGCAATGAAAAACTGTTTTTT
TRBD1	NA	TRBV4-3	TRBJ2-1	CASSQDIWGGQGYSEQFF	TGCGCCAGCAGCCAAGATATTTGGGGTGGACAGGGCTACAGTGAGCAGTTCTTC
TRBD1	NA	TRBV5-4	TRBJ2-7	CASSLAQGASYEQYF	TGTGCCAGCAGCTTGGCTCAGGGGGCGAGCTACGAGCAGTACTTC
NA	NA	TRBV5-4	TRBJ2-4	CASSLEGGLAKNIQYF	TGTGCCAGCAGCTTGGAGGGGGGGCTTGCCAAAAACATTCAGTACTTC
NA	NA	TRBV29-1	TRBJ2-5	CSALEQKQETQYF	TGCAGCGCCCTGGAACAGAAACAAGAGACCCAGTACTTC
NA	NA	TRBV4-1	TRBJ1-2	CASAAGERLYGYTF	TGCGCCAGCGCCGCGGGGGAAAGGTTATATGGCTACACCTTC
TRBD2	NA	TRBV5-4	TRBJ2-2	CASSFSGGSNTGELFF	TGTGCCAGCAGCTTTAGCGGGGGGTCGAACACCGGGGAGCTGTTTTTT
TRBD2	NA	TRBV30	TRBJ2-2	CAWSTHLTSAGELFF	TGTGCCTGGAGTACACACCTGACTAGCGCGGGGGAGCTGTTTTTT
TRBD2	NA	TRBV5-6	TRBJ2-5	CASSLLAGGQETQYF	TGTGCCAGCAGCTTATTAGCGGGGGGACAAGAGACCCAGTACTTC
NA	NA	TRBV6-1	TRBJ1-1	CASSERAGDYPNTEAFF	TGTGCCAGCAGTGAACGGGCAGGGGACTATCCGAACACTGAAGCTTTCTTT
TRBD1	NA	TRBV2	TRBJ1-1	CASSLGSDRARAFF	TGTGCCAGCAGTCTCGGATCAGACAGGGCTAGAGCTTTCTTT
NA	NA	TRBV21-1	TRBJ1-2	CASSTTGTRYYGYTF	TGTGCCAGCAGCACCACCGGGACACGCTACTATGGCTACACCTTC
NA	NA	TRBV28	TRBJ2-7	CASSYPDGGEQYF	TGTGCCAGCAGTTATCCGGACGGGGGCGAGCAGTACTTC
TRBD2	NA	TRBV5-1	TRBJ2-1	CASRRLGLADSYNEQFF	TGCGCCAGCAGGCGCCTCGGACTAGCGGACTCCTACAATGAGCAGTTCTTC
NA	NA	TRBV5-1	TRBJ2-3	CASSKEEPSTDTQYF	TGCGCCAGCAGCAAGGAGGAGCCTAGCACAGATACGCAGTATTTT
NA	NA	TRBV5-1	TRBJ2-7	CASSLQGGEQYF	TGCGCCAGCAGCTTGCAGGGAGGCGAGCAGTACTTC
NA	NA	TRBV11-3	TRBJ2-7	CASSLRSGTTYEQYF	TGTGCCAGCAGCCTCCGGTCGGGTACCACCTACGAGCAGTACTTC
NA	NA	TRBV4-1	TRBJ2-7	CASSPGGYEQYF	TGCGCCAGCAGCCCGGGTGGGTACGAGCAGTACTTC
TRBD1	NA	TRBV4-1	TRBJ2-7	CASSQPRTGGSSYEQYF	TGCGCCAGCAGCCAACCTAGGACAGGGGGCAGCTCCTACGAGCAGTACTTC
TRBD1	NA	TRBV5-1	TRBJ1-3	CASSLVGGQGEVAGNTIYF	TGCGCCAGCAGCTTGGTGGGGGGACAGGGGGAGGTAGCTGGAAACACCATATATTTT
TRBD1	few	TRBV6-1	TRBJ2-5	CASSLGTGGRETQYF	TGTGCCAGCAGTTTGGGGACAGGGGGGCGGGAGACCCAGTACTTC
NA	NA	TRBV6-6	TRBJ1-5	CASSQDLGNQPQHF	TGTGCCAGCAGTCAGGACTTGGGCAATCAGCCCCAGCATTTT
TRBD1	NA	TRBV5-4	TRBJ1-2	CASSLDSGTGVSNYGYTF	TGTGCCAGCAGCTTGGACTCCGGGACAGGGGTTTCGAACTATGGCTACACCTTC
TRBD1	NA	TRBV12-5	TRBJ1-5	CASGLGAGGFNQPQHF	TGTGCTAGTGGTTTGGGGGCAGGGGGTTTTAATCAGCCCCAGCATTTT
TRBD2	few	TRBV9	TRBJ2-3	CASSPPLAGGPVADTQYF	TGTGCCAGCAGCCCCCCACTAGCGGGGGGGCCAGTCGCAGATACGCAGTATTTT
TRBD2	once	TRBV7-2	TRBJ2-1	CASSLALGGASYNEQFF	TGTGCCAGCAGCTTAGCACTCGGGGGGGCGTCTTACAATGAGCAGTTCTTC
NA	NA	TRBV11-3	TRBJ1-1	CASSARQENTEAFF	TGTGCCAGCAGCGCTCGACAGGAGAACACTGAAGCTTTCTTT
NA	few	TRBV7-9	TRBJ1-1	CASSLETVEAFF	TGTGCCAGCAGCTTAGAAACAGTTGAAGCTTTCTTT
TRBD1	few	TRBV29-1	TRBJ1-2	CSVDGQGSNYGYTF	TGCAGCGTTGATGGACAGGGTTCTAACTATGGCTACACCTTC
TRBD2	NA	TRBV7-2	TRBJ2-1	CASRLRGITYNEQFF	TGTGCCAGCAGATTGCGGGGGATTACCTACAATGAGCAGTTCTTC
NA	once	TRBV7-2	TRBJ1-5	CASSYGPGEGQPQHF	TGTGCCAGCAGCTATGGACCGGGCGAGGGACAGCCCCAGCATTTT
NA	NA	TRBV5-4	TRBJ1-4	CASSLAGVEEKLFF	TGTGCCAGCAGCTTGGCGGGGGTGGAAGAAAAACTGTTTTTT
TRBD1	NA	TRBV19	TRBJ2-7	CASSGQASSYEQYF	TGTGCCAGTAGTGGACAGGCCAGCTCCTACGAGCAGTACTTC
NA	once	TRBV7-3	TRBJ2-2	CASSSAVNTGELFF	TGTGCCAGCAGCTCTGCAGTGAACACCGGGGAGCTGTTTTTT
TRBD1	NA	TRBV7-9	TRBJ2-1	CASSSEKGQGRDEQFF	TGTGCCAGCAGCTCAGAGAAGGGACAGGGGAGGGATGAGCAGTTCTTC
NA	NA	TRBV7-6	TRBJ2-7	CASSFSDRSREQYF	TGTGCCAGCAGCTTTTCCGACAGGTCTCGAGAGCAGTACTTC
TRBD1	NA	TRBV29-1	TRBJ1-1	CSVFYRGRTEAFF	TGCAGCGTCTTCTACAGGGGGAGGACTGAAGCTTTCTTT
TRBD1	NA	TRBV5-1	TRBJ2-2	CASSQTGDTGELFF	TGCGCCAGCAGCCAAACAGGGGACACCGGGGAGCTGTTTTTT
NA	NA	TRBV20-1	TRBJ1-2	CIAWYDNGYTF	TGCATCGCGTGGTATGATAACGGCTACACCTTC
TRBD1	NA	TRBV6-8	TRBJ1-3	CASSDRDPGNTIYF	TGTGCCAGCAGTGACAGGGATCCTGGAAACACCATATATTTT
NA	NA	TRBV30	TRBJ1-5	CAWRRGNQPQHF	TGTGCCTGGAGACGGGGCAATCAGCCCCAGCATTTT
NA	NA	TRBV5-8	TRBJ1-3	CASSLMAGAGNTIYF	TGTGCCAGCAGCTTGATGGCGGGGGCCGGAAACACCATATATTTT
TRBD1	NA	TRBV18	TRBJ1-5	CASSSTGQGTGQPQHF	TGTGCCAGCTCGTCAACGGGACAGGGGACTGGTCAGCCCCAGCATTTT
NA	NA	TRBV5-4	TRBJ2-1	CASSGRDSDHEQFF	TGTGCCAGCAGCGGTCGGGACTCCGACCATGAGCAGTTCTTC
TRBD2	NA	TRBV9	TRBJ2-5	CASSSGLAGGQETQYF	TGTGCCAGCAGCTCGGGGTTAGCGGGGGGGCAAGAGACCCAGTACTTC
NA	NA	TRBV6-1	TRBJ2-5	CASSERGSQETQYF	TGTGCCAGCAGTGAGCGGGGTAGCCAAGAGACCCAGTACTTC
TRBD2	NA	TRBV29-1	TRBJ2-3	CSVREGGTDTQYF	TGCAGCGTTCGGGAGGGCGGGACAGATACGCAGTATTTT